Listed below are T cell receptor beta chains from one sample, sequenced in a study of shared clonotypes between healthy human individuals. The table came from immunoSEQ multiplex PCR; TCRdb's copy has only in-frame clones and leaves some out. Of roughly 1,500,000 clones in the sample, 98% to 99% are singletons; the top ten hold approximately 0.4%. Material for sequencing was naive CD4+ T cells sorted from blood. The receptors here all came from a man younger than 40 in good health. The CDR3 runs from the conserved cysteine through the conserved F or W. The order of the fields is CDR3 length, V gene, clone size, D gene, J gene, CDR3 DNA, CDR3 protein. D genes are given only for firm matches. Clone size is given for some rows only: seen once, a few or many times, or a class if the clone is expanded.

11,TRBV30,NA,NA,TRBJ2-5,TGTGCCTGGACGGGGGCTGAGACCCAGTACTTC,CAWTGAETQYF
16,TRBV15,NA,TRBD2,TRBJ2-1,TGTGCCACCAGCAGAGGCAGGGAGGGATATTACAATGAGCAGTTCTTC,CATSRGREGYYNEQFF
15,TRBV5-4,NA,NA,TRBJ2-1,TGTGCCAGCAGCCTGAGGGGTAACTCCTACAATGAGCAGTTCTTC,CASSLRGNSYNEQFF
17,TRBV5-1,NA,TRBD2,TRBJ2-5,TGCGCCAGCAGCTCGGGACTAGCGGGAGGAAACCAAGAGACCCAGTACTTC,CASSSGLAGGNQETQYF
17,TRBV5-1,NA,NA,TRBJ1-4,TGCGCCAGCAGCTTGGTATTTGGTCGGGACGATAATGAAAAACTGTTTTTT,CASSLVFGRDDNEKLFF
16,TRBV2,NA,NA,TRBJ2-7,TGTGCCAGCAGTGTAACCCGCGGCCTGGATCCCTACGAGCAGTACTTC,CASSVTRGLDPYEQYF
12,TRBV10-3,NA,NA,TRBJ2-1,TGTGCCATCAGAGAGACCGGAAATGAGCAGTTCTTC,CAIRETGNEQFF
14,TRBV6-1,NA,NA,TRBJ2-7,TGTGCCAGCAGTGAAAACAGAATCCCGGGGGAGCAGTACTTC,CASSENRIPGEQYF
14,TRBV6-5,NA,NA,TRBJ2-3,TGTGCCAGCAGTTACCTTCCAGGGGCAGATACGCAGTATTTT,CASSYLPGADTQYF
15,TRBV10-3,NA,TRBD2,TRBJ2-7,TGTGCCATCAGTGAGTCCGGACTAGTCCATTACGAGCAGTACTTC,CAISESGLVHYEQYF
14,TRBV4-3,NA,NA,TRBJ2-1,TGCGCCAGCAGCCAGGAAACTAGGGACAATGAGCAGTTCTTC,CASSQETRDNEQFF
13,TRBV7-3,NA,TRBD1,TRBJ2-7,TGTGCCAGCAGCACCCAACAGGGGCACGAGCAGTACTTC,CASSTQQGHEQYF
11,TRBV20-1,NA,NA,TRBJ2-3,TGCAGTGCTAGTGGGGCAGATACGCAGTATTTT,CSASGADTQYF
15,TRBV7-2,NA,TRBD2,TRBJ2-2,TGTGCCAGCAGCTTTGCGGGAGAATGGGGCGGGGAGCTGTTTTTT,CASSFAGEWGGELFF
16,TRBV7-8,NA,NA,TRBJ2-3,TGTGCCAGCAGCCGGAACGGAGGGCAGGGAGAGTCTCCGCAGTATTTT,CASSRNGGQGESPQYF
15,TRBV6-1,once,NA,TRBJ1-2,TGTGCCAGCAGTGCCGAAATTGCTCGCTACTATGGCTACACCTTC,CASSAEIARYYGYTF
13,TRBV6-1,NA,TRBD2,TRBJ2-3,TGTGCCAGCCTGCCGGGACTAGCAAGTACGCAGTATTTT,CASLPGLASTQYF
16,TRBV14,NA,NA,TRBJ2-1,TGTGCCAGCAGCCCGCTTTTAGGGGTGAGGGGCAATGAGCAGTTCTTC,CASSPLLGVRGNEQFF
14,TRBV28,NA,NA,TRBJ2-2,TGTGCCAGCACCCTACAGGTTCACACCGGGGAGCTGTTTTTT,CASTLQVHTGELFF
15,TRBV7-2,NA,NA,TRBJ2-4,TGTGCCAGCAGCGTCGGGGCCCAACCCAAAAACATTCAGTACTTC,CASSVGAQPKNIQYF
14,TRBV4-3,NA,TRBD2,TRBJ2-4,TGCGCCAGCAGCCAAGACGGGAGGAGTGACATTCAGTACTTC,CASSQDGRSDIQYF
15,TRBV18,NA,NA,TRBJ1-2,TGTGCCAGCTCACCACCCCGGACGGATAACTATGGCTACACCTTC,CASSPPRTDNYGYTF
10,TRBV7-2,NA,NA,TRBJ2-3,TGTGCCAGCTCTGGGGATACGCAGTATTTT,CASSGDTQYF
15,TRBV18,NA,NA,TRBJ1-1,TGTGCCAGCTCACCAGTCTGGGGAACAAACACTGAAGCTTTCTTT,CASSPVWGTNTEAFF
15,TRBV19,once,NA,TRBJ2-7,TGTGCCAGTAGTATACATGGGGGCGGCTCCTACGAGCAGTACTTC,CASSIHGGGSYEQYF
15,TRBV18,NA,NA,TRBJ1-4,TGTGCCAGCTCACGAAGTTGGGGGGAAGATGAAAAACTGTTTTTT,CASSRSWGEDEKLFF
19,TRBV5-1,NA,TRBD2,TRBJ2-1,TGCGCCAGCAGCTTGGGACTAGCGGGAGGGCCCCCAAAATACAATGAGCAGTTCTTC,CASSLGLAGGPPKYNEQFF
15,TRBV4-3,NA,NA,TRBJ2-2,TGCGCCAGCAGCCTTTCGGGACAAGTCGCCGGGGAGCTGTTTTTT,CASSLSGQVAGELFF
15,TRBV5-1,NA,TRBD2,TRBJ2-3,TGCGCCAGCAGCCCAGGACTAGTCTTAGCAGATACGCAGTATTTT,CASSPGLVLADTQYF
18,TRBV7-3,NA,TRBD1,TRBJ1-2,TGTGCCAGCAGCCCAACCATCCCCCCACGACAGGGGAATCCCAATCCCATCTTC,CASSPTIPPRQGNPNPIF
13,TRBV5-1,NA,NA,TRBJ1-5,TGCGCCAGCAGCTTGTCTGGCAATCAGCCCCAGCATTTT,CASSLSGNQPQHF
14,TRBV18,NA,NA,TRBJ1-1,TGTGCCAGCTCACCAAGCCAGCTGAACACTGAAGCTTTCTTT,CASSPSQLNTEAFF
16,TRBV5-4,NA,TRBD2,TRBJ2-2,TGTGCCAGCAGCTTGACTAGCGGGAAGGGCACCGGGGAGCTGTTTTTT,CASSLTSGKGTGELFF
17,TRBV28,NA,TRBD2,TRBJ2-3,TGTGCCAGCAGTGACGCCGGACTAGCGGATCGCACAGATACGCAGTATTTT,CASSDAGLADRTDTQYF
15,TRBV2,NA,TRBD1,TRBJ2-3,TGTGCCAGCAGTACAGGGGGATCGGGCACAGATACGCAGTATTTT,CASSTGGSGTDTQYF
14,TRBV6-1,NA,NA,TRBJ1-4,TGTGCCAGCAGTGAAGTGGACACGAATGAAAAACTGTTTTTT,CASSEVDTNEKLFF
12,TRBV11-3,NA,NA,TRBJ2-3,TGTGCCAGCAGCCGTCGAGCAGATACGCAGTATTTT,CASSRRADTQYF
16,TRBV5-1,NA,TRBD2,TRBJ2-3,TGCGCCAGCAGCTTGACTAGCGGAGGTAGCACAGATACGCAGTATTTT,CASSLTSGGSTDTQYF